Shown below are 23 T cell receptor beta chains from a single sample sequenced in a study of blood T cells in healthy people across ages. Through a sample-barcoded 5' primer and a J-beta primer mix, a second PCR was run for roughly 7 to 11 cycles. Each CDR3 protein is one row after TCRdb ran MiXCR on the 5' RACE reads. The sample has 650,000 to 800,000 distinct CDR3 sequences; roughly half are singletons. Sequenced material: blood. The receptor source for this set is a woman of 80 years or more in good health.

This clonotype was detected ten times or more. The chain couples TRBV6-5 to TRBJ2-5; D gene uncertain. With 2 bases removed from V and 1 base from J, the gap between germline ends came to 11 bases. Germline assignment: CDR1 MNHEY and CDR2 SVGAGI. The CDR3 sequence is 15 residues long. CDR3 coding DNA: TGTGCCAGCAGTTACCCCCGTACCAGCCAAGAGACCCAGTACTTC. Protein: CASSYPRTSQETQYF.

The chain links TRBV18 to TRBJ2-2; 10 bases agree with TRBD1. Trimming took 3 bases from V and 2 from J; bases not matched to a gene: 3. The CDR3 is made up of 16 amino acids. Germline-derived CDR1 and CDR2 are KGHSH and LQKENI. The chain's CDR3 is CASSPRDRGNTGELFF. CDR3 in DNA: TGTGCCAGCTCACCGCGGGACAGGGGAAACACCGGGGAGCTGTTTTTT.

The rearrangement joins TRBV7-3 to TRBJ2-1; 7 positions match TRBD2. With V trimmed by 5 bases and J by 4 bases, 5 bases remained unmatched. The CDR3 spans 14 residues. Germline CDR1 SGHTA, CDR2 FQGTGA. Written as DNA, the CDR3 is TGTGCCAGCAGCGTGGTTAGCGGGTACAATGAGCAGTTCTTC. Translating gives CASSVVSGYNEQFF.

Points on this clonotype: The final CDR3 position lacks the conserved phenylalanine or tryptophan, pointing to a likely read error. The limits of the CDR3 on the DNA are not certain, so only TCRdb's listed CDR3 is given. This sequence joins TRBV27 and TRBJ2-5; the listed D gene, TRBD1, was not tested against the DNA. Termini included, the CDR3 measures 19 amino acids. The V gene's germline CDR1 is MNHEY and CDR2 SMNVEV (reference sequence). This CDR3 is CASSHSGTGGLRRGYTFGS.

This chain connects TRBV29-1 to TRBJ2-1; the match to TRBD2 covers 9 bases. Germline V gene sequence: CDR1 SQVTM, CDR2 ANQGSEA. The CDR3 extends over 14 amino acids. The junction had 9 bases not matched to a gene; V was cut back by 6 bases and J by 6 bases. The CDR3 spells CSVDLAGTSNEQFF. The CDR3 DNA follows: TGCAGCGTAGATCTAGCGGGGACTTCCAATGAGCAGTTCTTC.

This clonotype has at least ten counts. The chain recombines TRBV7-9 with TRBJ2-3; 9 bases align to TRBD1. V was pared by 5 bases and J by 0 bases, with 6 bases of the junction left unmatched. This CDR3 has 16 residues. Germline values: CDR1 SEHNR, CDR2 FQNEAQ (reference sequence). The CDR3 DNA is TGTGCCAGCAGCGCACAGGGGGCCCTAAGCACAGATACGCAGTATTTT. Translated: CASSAQGALSTDTQYF. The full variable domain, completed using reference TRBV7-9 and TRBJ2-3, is DTGVSQNPRHKITKRGQNVTFRCDPISEHNRLYWYRQTLGQGPEFLTYFQNEAQLEKSRLLSDRFSAERPKGSFSTLEIQRTEQGDSAMYLCASSAQGALSTDTQYFGPGTRLTVL.

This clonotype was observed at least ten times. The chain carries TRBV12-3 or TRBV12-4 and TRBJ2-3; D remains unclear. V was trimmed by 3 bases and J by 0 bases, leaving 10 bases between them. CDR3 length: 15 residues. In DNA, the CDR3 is TGTGCCAGCAGTTTTGACTCTATTAGCACAGATACGCAGTATTTT. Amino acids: CASSFDSISTDTQYF.

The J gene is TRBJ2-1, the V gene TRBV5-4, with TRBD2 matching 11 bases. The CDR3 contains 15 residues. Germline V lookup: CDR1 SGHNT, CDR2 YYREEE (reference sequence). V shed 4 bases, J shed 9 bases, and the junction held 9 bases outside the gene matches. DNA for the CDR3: TGTGCCAGCAGCGAGACTAGCGGGGTTGTAAGTGAGCAGTTCTTC. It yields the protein CASSETSGVVSEQFF.

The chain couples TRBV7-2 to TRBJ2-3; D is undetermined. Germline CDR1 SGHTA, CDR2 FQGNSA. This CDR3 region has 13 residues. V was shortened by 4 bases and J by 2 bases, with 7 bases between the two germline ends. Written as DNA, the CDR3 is TGTGCCAGCAGCTCCCCTTACACAGATACGCAGTATTTT. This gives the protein CASSSPYTDTQYF.

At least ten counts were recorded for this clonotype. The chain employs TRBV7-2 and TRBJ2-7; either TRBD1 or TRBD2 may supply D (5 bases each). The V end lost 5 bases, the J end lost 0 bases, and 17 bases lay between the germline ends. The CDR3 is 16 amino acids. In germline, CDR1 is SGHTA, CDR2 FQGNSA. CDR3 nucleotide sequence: TGTGCCAGCAGCCGCAAGTCGGGGCTCAGCTCCTACGAGCAGTACTTC. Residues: CASSRKSGLSSYEQYF. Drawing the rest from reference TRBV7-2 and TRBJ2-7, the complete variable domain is GAGVSQSPSNKVTEKGKDVELRCDPISGHTALYWYRQSLGQGLEFLIYFQGNSAPDKSGLPSDRFSAERTGGSVSTLTIQRTQQEDSAVYLCASSRKSGLSSYEQYFGPGTRLTVT.

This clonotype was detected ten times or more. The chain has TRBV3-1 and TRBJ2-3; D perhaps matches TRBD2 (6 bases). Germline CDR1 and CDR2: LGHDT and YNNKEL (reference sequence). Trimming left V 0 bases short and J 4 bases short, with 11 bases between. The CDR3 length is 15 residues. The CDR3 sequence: CASSQDPGDADTQYF. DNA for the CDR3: TGTGCCAGCAGCCAAGATCCGGGGGACGCAGATACGCAGTATTTT.

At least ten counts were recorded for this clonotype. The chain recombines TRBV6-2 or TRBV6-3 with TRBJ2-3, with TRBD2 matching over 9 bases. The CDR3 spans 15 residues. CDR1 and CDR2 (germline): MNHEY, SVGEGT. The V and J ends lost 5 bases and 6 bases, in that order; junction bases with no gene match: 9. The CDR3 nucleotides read TGTGCCAGCAGTCCCAGGACTAGCGCGAGGGATACGCAGTATTTT. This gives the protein CASSPRTSARDTQYF.

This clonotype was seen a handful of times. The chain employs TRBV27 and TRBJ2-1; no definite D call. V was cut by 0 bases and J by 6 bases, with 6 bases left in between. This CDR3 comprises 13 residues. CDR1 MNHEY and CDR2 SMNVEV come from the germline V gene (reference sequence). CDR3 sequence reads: CASSLSTRNEQFF. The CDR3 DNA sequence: TGTGCCAGCAGTTTATCTACACGCAATGAGCAGTTCTTC.

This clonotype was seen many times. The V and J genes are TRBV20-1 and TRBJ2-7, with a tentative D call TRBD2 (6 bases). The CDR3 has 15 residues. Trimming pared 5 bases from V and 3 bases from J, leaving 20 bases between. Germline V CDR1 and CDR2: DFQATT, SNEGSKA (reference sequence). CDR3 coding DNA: TGCAGTGCTTTGAGTGGGGGGTCCTACGGCTACGAGCAGTACTTC. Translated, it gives CSALSGGSYGYEQYF.

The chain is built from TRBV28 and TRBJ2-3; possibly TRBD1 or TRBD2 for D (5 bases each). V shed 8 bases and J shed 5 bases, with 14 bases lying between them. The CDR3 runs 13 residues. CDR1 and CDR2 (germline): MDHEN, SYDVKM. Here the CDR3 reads CASGLPGGDTQYF. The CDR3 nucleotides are TGTGCCAGCGGACTCCCTGGGGGAGATACGCAGTATTTT.

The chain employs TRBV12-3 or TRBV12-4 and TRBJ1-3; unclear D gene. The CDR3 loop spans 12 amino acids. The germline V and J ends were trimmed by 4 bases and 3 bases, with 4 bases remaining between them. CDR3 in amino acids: CASSWVGNTIYF. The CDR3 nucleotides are TGTGCCAGCAGTTGGGTTGGAAACACCATATATTTT.

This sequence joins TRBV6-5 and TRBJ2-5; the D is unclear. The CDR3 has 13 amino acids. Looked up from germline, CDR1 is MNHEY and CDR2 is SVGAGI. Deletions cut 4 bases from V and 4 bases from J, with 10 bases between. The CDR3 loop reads CASSSHLSETQYF. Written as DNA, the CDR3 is TGTGCCAGCAGTTCCCACCTATCAGAGACCCAGTACTTC.

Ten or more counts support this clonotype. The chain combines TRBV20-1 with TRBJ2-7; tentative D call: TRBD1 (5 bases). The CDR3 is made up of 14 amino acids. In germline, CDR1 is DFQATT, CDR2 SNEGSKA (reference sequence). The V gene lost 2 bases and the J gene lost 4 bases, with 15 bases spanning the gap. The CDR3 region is CSARKTVGLYEQYF. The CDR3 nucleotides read TGCAGTGCTAGAAAAACGGTGGGGCTGTACGAGCAGTACTTC.

CDR3 sequence reads: CAISVGRVSEKLFF. The CDR3 DNA reads as TGTGCCATCAGTGTCGGCAGGGTGTCTGAAAAACTGTTTTTT. The chain combines TRBV10-3 with TRBJ1-4, with a weak D call TRBD1 (5 bases). The germline V gene has CDR1 ENHRY and CDR2 SYGVKD. The V end was cut by 4 bases, the J end by 7 bases, with 13 bases between. The length of the CDR3 is 14 residues.

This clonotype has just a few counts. CDR3 DNA: TGTGCCAGCAGCGTTAACCTGGCGGGGGGCACAGATACGCAGTATTTT. The encoded protein is CASSVNLAGGTDTQYF. V usage is TRBV9 and J usage is TRBJ2-3; 7 bases map to TRBD2. This CDR3 is 16 amino acids long. Trimming took 2 bases from V and 1 from J; bases not matched to a gene: 7. In germline, CDR1 is SGDLS, CDR2 YYNGEE.

The DNA for the CDR3 is TGTGCCAGCAGCTTGCCGGGACAGACCACTTACGAGCAGTACTTC. Translation: CASSLPGQTTYEQYF. V is TRBV5-6 and J is TRBJ2-7; 7 nucleotides line up with TRBD1. Germline CDR1 and CDR2: SGHDT and YYEEEE. CDR3 length: 15 amino acids. V shed 1 base, J shed 4 bases, and the junction held 8 bases outside the gene matches.

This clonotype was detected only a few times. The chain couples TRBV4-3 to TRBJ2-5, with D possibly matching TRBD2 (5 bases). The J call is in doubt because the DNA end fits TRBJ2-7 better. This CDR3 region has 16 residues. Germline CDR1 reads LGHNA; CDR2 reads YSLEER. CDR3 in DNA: TGCGCCAGCAGCCAAGAAATTGACGGAGGCCTTGGCGAGCAGTACTTC. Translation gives CASSQEIDGGLGEQYF.

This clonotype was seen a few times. CDR3 protein: CASISGGASSYNEQFF. DNA for the CDR3: TGTGCCAGCATTTCGGGGGGTGCGAGCTCCTACAATGAGCAGTTCTTC. The chain links TRBV28 to TRBJ2-1, with 7 nucleotides matching TRBD2. The CDR3 length is 16 residues. J lost 0 bases, V lost 7 bases, and 9 bases had no gene match. Germline V CDR1 and CDR2: MDHEN, SYDVKM.